This T cell receptor (beta chain) was documented in a study of blood T cells in healthy people across ages. Primers used in a second PCR of roughly 6 to 12 cycles were a sample-barcoded 5' primer and a J-beta primer mix. TCRdb fed the 5' RACE reads into MiXCR, producing one record per CDR3 protein. The sample includes over 600,000 distinct CDR3 sequences, 56% of them seen just once. The CDR3 totals 17 residues. J was trimmed by 3 bases and V by 0 bases; bases with no gene match: 5. From germline, CDR1 is SGDLS and CDR2 YYNGEE. This clonotype was seen a few times. This TCR derives from a man aged 35 to 55 in good health. J is TRBJ2-6 and V is TRBV9; 8 nucleotides agree with TRBD2. The sample consisted of blood. The CDR3 nucleotides read TGTGCCAGCAGCGTAGATGCGGGGGGTGGTGGGGCCAACGTCCTGACTTTC. Protein product: CASSVDAGGGGANVLTF.